The next 8 T cell receptor beta chains were all read from a single sample in a study of blood T cells in healthy people across ages. Using a J-beta primer mix together with a sample-barcoded 5' primer, a second PCR was run for 7 to 11 cycles. One entry per CDR3 protein, called by TCRdb with MiXCR from the 5' RACE reads. This sample has over 1,500,000 distinct CDR3 sequences, with roughly two fifths found just once. The sample taken for sequencing was blood. The receptor set was obtained from a human donor in good health.

This clonotype showed up just a few times. The J gene is TRBJ1-2, the V gene TRBV7-2, with TRBD1 as a possible D gene (5 bases). V lost 5 bases and J lost 2, with 15 bases in between. Germline-derived CDR1 and CDR2 are SGHTA and FQGNSA. This CDR3 has 15 amino acids. The CDR3: CASSLTRRDNYGYTF. In nucleotides, the CDR3 is TGTGCCAGCAGCCTGACGCGGAGGGACAACTATGGCTACACCTTC.

This rearrangement joins TRBV6-6 to TRBJ2-7; D is undetermined. Per the germline V gene, CDR1 is MNHNY and CDR2 is SVGAGI (reference sequence). Trimming removed 7 bases at V and 0 bases at J, with 10 bases between. This CDR3 is 13 amino acids long. CDR3 loop: CASTIGNSYEQYF. CDR3 nucleotide sequence: TGTGCCAGCACGATTGGCAACTCCTACGAGCAGTACTTC.

Comment on this clonotype: One end of the junction fails to match germline, which may point to a read error. The V call is TRBV29-1, the J call TRBJ1-2; D may be TRBD1 (5 bases). This CDR3 has 13 amino acids. Germline V lookup: CDR1 SQVTM, CDR2 ANQGSEA. CDR3 in DNA: TGCAGCGTGTTAGGGGAAGAGGACTATGGCTACATCTTC. The encoded protein is CSVLGEEDYGYIF.

J is TRBJ2-5 and V is TRBV12-3 or TRBV12-4; 8 nucleotides match TRBD1. V lost 0 bases and J lost 5; bases outside the gene matches: 11. The CDR3 consists of 17 residues. The CDR3 DNA sequence: TGTGCCAGCAGTTTAGCCCTCCAGGGGGCGAGAATGGAGACCCAGTACTTC. Encoded protein: CASSLALQGARMETQYF.

This clonotype was seen a handful of times. The CDR3 spells CASTRTSGGPGEQFF. CDR3 DNA sequence: TGTGCCAGCACCAGGACTAGCGGGGGGCCCGGTGAGCAGTTCTTC. The chain is built from TRBV12-3 or TRBV12-4 and TRBJ2-1; TRBD2 matches at 14 bases. The CDR3 extends over 15 amino acids. V lost 7 bases, J lost 9 bases, and 8 bases stayed unmatched.

The V and J genes are TRBV3-1 and TRBJ2-1, with TRBD1 identical over 7 bases. Losses at the gene ends were 1 base for V and 10 bases for J; bases not matched to a gene: 7. Germline values: CDR1 LGHDT, CDR2 YNNKEL (reference sequence). This CDR3 is 14 amino acids long. The CDR3 sequence is CASSQGTGGYEQFF. CDR3 in DNA: TGTGCCAGCAGCCAAGGGACAGGTGGCTACGAGCAGTTCTTC.

V gene TRBV11-3 combines with J gene TRBJ2-7; 9 bases fit TRBD1. The CDR3 is made up of 15 amino acids. The V segment lost 8 bases and the J segment 7 bases; nucleotides outside the gene matches: 15. Germline assignment: CDR1 SGHNT and CDR2 YENEEA. CDR3 region: CASREGTGQLGEQYF. The CDR3 nucleotides are TGTGCCAGCCGCGAGGGGACAGGGCAGTTGGGGGAGCAGTACTTC.

The chain combines TRBV6-7 with TRBJ2-5; D is unclear. Matching the DNA end better, TRBJ2-7 makes the J call doubtful. TRBV6-7 is noted as an ORF with a role that remains uncertain. The CDR3 is 13 amino acids. The CDR3 coding sequence is TGTGCCAGCAGTTACAGCCCAGACTACGAGCAGTACTTC. This codes for CASSYSPDYEQYF.